These T cell receptor beta chains were read from a single sample in a study of T-cell memory formation after mild COVID-19. TCRdb re-derived calls from the 5' RACE reads in MiXCR, one entry per CDR3 protein. In the table there are tens of thousands of distinct CDR3 sequences, around a quarter of which are singletons. The sequenced sample was PBMCs or a T cell subset sorted from them (not recorded which). Source of these receptors: a man between 18 and 35 years old who had mild COVID-19 (a few samples of this study predate the infection). Cell type and time point are not known. CDR3s include the opening cysteine and the closing phenylalanine or tryptophan. D genes are given only for firm matches.

d_call: .; v_call: TRBV20-1; j_call: TRBJ2-7; cdr3_aa: CSARAKGPEQYF
d_call: .; v_call: TRBV30; j_call: TRBJ2-1; cdr3_aa: CAWSPPTGCYNEQFF
d_call: TRBD1; v_call: TRBV6-5; j_call: TRBJ2-2; cdr3_aa: CASSYAGTGIIGELFF
d_call: .; v_call: TRBV4-3; j_call: TRBJ2-5; cdr3_aa: CASSLRSEETQYF
d_call: TRBD1; v_call: TRBV7-2; j_call: TRBJ2-3; cdr3_aa: CASSAGTGATDTQYF
d_call: .; v_call: TRBV7-9; j_call: TRBJ1-5; cdr3_aa: CASSSARGSQPQHF
d_call: .; v_call: TRBV6-2/TRBV6-3; j_call: TRBJ2-1; cdr3_aa: CASNLWGNEQFF
d_call: .; v_call: TRBV12-3/TRBV12-4; j_call: TRBJ2-1; cdr3_aa: CASSFVGGIDEQFF
d_call: TRBD2; v_call: TRBV29-1; j_call: TRBJ2-1; cdr3_aa: CSVEDWSSGAGDEQFF
d_call: TRBD1; v_call: TRBV7-9; j_call: TRBJ1-1; cdr3_aa: CASSSGQGANTEAFF
d_call: .; v_call: TRBV25-1; j_call: TRBJ2-1; cdr3_aa: CASSDGWANEQFF
d_call: TRBD2; v_call: TRBV27; j_call: TRBJ2-7; cdr3_aa: CASSRLSLAGGFGEQYF
d_call: .; v_call: TRBV7-9; j_call: TRBJ1-2; cdr3_aa: CASSPLSGQPLYGYTF
d_call: TRBD1; v_call: TRBV6-5; j_call: TRBJ2-7; cdr3_aa: CASSHRGGNEQYF
d_call: .; v_call: TRBV6-2/TRBV6-3; j_call: TRBJ1-2; cdr3_aa: CASSYVQSGGYTF
d_call: TRBD2; v_call: TRBV20-1; j_call: TRBJ2-1; cdr3_aa: CSARISGGTPEQFF
d_call: .; v_call: TRBV7-9; j_call: TRBJ2-2; cdr3_aa: CASNGGDGELFF
d_call: .; v_call: TRBV4-1; j_call: TRBJ1-1; cdr3_aa: CASSQRENTEAFF
d_call: .; v_call: TRBV7-2; j_call: TRBJ1-6; cdr3_aa: CASRLNSPLHF
d_call: .; v_call: TRBV20-1; j_call: TRBJ2-7; cdr3_aa: CSAPLTGGGSYEQYF
d_call: .; v_call: TRBV6-2/TRBV6-3; j_call: TRBJ2-1; cdr3_aa: CASSYRETKIEQFF
d_call: TRBD1; v_call: TRBV7-7; j_call: TRBJ2-1; cdr3_aa: CASSSWGTGGDEQFF
d_call: .; v_call: TRBV4-1; j_call: TRBJ2-2; cdr3_aa: CASSGTDSNTGELFF
d_call: .; v_call: TRBV4-1; j_call: TRBJ2-1; cdr3_aa: CASSHTSVGSSYNEQFF
d_call: .; v_call: TRBV9; j_call: TRBJ1-1; cdr3_aa: CASSVGGGDPEAFF
d_call: TRBD1; v_call: TRBV4-3; j_call: TRBJ1-2; cdr3_aa: CASSQGTGTINYGYTF
d_call: .; v_call: TRBV27; j_call: TRBJ2-3; cdr3_aa: CASSSGPARSDDTQYF
d_call: TRBD1; v_call: TRBV27; j_call: TRBJ2-2; cdr3_aa: CASSSGTATGELFF
d_call: .; v_call: TRBV4-1; j_call: TRBJ2-5; cdr3_aa: CASSHPVGRETQYF
d_call: .; v_call: TRBV4-1; j_call: TRBJ2-1; cdr3_aa: CASSQVAGRFDEQFF
d_call: .; v_call: TRBV19; j_call: TRBJ2-5; cdr3_aa: CASSNPAWGKEETQYF
d_call: .; v_call: TRBV4-1; j_call: TRBJ1-1; cdr3_aa: CASSQGSEAFF
d_call: .; v_call: TRBV18; j_call: TRBJ1-3; cdr3_aa: CASSPGIGISGNTIYF
d_call: .; v_call: TRBV6-1; j_call: TRBJ1-1; cdr3_aa: CASSELGGEAFF
d_call: TRBD2; v_call: TRBV29-1; j_call: TRBJ2-1; cdr3_aa: CSVLGLAVEQFF
d_call: .; v_call: TRBV4-1; j_call: TRBJ2-1; cdr3_aa: CASGSLGNNEQFF
d_call: .; v_call: TRBV9; j_call: TRBJ1-1; cdr3_aa: CASSVAGNTEAFF
d_call: .; v_call: TRBV11-1; j_call: TRBJ2-1; cdr3_aa: CASSLGGRGGRPYNEQFF
d_call: .; v_call: TRBV6-5; j_call: TRBJ1-2; cdr3_aa: CASSWDTYGYTF
d_call: .; v_call: TRBV2; j_call: TRBJ2-3; cdr3_aa: CASSETGDTQYF
d_call: TRBD2; v_call: TRBV7-2; j_call: TRBJ2-3; cdr3_aa: CASSSPLAGGADTQYF
d_call: .; v_call: TRBV5-1; j_call: TRBJ2-1; cdr3_aa: CASSFPRANYNEQFF
d_call: .; v_call: TRBV4-3; j_call: TRBJ2-2; cdr3_aa: CASSRGPGTPLEEAGELFF
d_call: .; v_call: TRBV7-9; j_call: TRBJ2-1; cdr3_aa: CASSPVKVYEQFF
d_call: .; v_call: TRBV20-1; j_call: TRBJ1-5; cdr3_aa: CSAVGLYSNQPQHF
d_call: TRBD2; v_call: TRBV6-5; j_call: TRBJ2-2; cdr3_aa: CASSSGGTGELFF
d_call: .; v_call: TRBV25-1; j_call: TRBJ2-5; cdr3_aa: CATFQETQYF
d_call: .; v_call: TRBV5-4; j_call: TRBJ1-1; cdr3_aa: CASRRIGGQKNTEAFF
d_call: .; v_call: TRBV27; j_call: TRBJ1-1; cdr3_aa: CASSSRTDGKAEAFF
d_call: .; v_call: TRBV3-1; j_call: TRBJ2-5; cdr3_aa: CASSQDHRVQETQYF